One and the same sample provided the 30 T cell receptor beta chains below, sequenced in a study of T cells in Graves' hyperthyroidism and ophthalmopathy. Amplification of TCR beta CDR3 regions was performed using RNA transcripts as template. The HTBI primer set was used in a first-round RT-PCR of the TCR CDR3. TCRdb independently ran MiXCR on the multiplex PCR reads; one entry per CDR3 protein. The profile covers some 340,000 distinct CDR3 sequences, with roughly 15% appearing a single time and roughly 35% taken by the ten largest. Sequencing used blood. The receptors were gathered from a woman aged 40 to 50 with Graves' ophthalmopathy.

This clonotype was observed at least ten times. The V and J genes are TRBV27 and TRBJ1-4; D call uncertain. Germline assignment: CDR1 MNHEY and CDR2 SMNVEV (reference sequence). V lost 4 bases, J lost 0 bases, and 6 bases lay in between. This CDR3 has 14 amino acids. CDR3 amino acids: CASSSWATNEKLFF. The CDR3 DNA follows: TGTGCCAGCAGTTCTTGGGCAACTAATGAAAAACTGTTTTTT.

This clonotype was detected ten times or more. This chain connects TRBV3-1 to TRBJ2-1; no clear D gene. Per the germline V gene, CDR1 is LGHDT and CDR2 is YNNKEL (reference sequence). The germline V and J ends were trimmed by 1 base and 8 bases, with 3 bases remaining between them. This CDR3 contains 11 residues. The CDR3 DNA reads TGTGCCAGCAGCCAAGTCGATGAGCAGTTCTTC. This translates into CASSQVDEQFF.

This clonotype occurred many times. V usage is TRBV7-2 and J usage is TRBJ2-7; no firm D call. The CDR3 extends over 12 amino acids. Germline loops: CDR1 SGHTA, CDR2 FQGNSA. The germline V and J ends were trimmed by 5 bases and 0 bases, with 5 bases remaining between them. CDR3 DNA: TGTGCCAGCAGCCGCAACTCCTACGAGCAGTACTTC. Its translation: CASSRNSYEQYF.

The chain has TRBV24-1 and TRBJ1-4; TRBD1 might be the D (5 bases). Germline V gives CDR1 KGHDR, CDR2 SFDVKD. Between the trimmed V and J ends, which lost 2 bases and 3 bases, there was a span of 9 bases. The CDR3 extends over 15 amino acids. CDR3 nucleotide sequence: TGTGCCACCAGTGATTCCAGGGTTCCTAATGAAAAACTGTTTTTT. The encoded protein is CATSDSRVPNEKLFF.

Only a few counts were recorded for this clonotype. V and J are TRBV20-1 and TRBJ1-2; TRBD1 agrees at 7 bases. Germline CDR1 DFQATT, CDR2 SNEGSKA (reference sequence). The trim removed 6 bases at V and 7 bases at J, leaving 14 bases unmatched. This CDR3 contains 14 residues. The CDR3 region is CSAPGLDRSSGYTF. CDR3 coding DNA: TGCAGTGCCCCCGGGCTGGACAGGAGCTCTGGCTACACCTTC.

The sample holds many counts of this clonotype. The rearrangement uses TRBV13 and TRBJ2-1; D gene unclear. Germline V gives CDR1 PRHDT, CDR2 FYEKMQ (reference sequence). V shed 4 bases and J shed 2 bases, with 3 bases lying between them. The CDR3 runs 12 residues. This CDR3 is CASSSTYNEQFF. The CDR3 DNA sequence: TGTGCCAGCAGCTCTACCTACAATGAGCAGTTCTTC.

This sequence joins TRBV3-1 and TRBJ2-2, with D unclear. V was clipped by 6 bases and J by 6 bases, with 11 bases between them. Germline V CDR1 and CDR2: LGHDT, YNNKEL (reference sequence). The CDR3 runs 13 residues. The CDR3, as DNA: TGTGCCAGCAGTCAGTACAGAGCCGGGGAGCTGTTTTTT. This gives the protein CASSQYRAGELFF.

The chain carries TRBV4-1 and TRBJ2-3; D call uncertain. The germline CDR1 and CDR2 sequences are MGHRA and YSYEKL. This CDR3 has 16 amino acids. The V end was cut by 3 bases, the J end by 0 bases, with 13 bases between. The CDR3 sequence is CASSQQVLASTDTQYF. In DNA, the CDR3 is TGCGCCAGCAGCCAGCAGGTGCTCGCTAGCACAGATACGCAGTATTTT.

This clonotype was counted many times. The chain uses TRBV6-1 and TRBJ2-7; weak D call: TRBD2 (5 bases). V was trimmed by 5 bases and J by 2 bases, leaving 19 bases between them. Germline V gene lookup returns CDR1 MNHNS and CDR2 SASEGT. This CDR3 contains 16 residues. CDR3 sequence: CASSPLGEGSPYEQYF. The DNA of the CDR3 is TGTGCCAGCAGTCCACTTGGCGAGGGTAGTCCCTACGAGCAGTACTTC.

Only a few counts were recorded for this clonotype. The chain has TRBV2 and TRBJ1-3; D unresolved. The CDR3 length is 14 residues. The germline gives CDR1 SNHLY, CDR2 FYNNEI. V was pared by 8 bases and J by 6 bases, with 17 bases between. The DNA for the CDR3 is TGTGCCAGCTGGGGTGGCTGGCCAGAAAACACCATATATTTT. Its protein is CASWGGWPENTIYF.

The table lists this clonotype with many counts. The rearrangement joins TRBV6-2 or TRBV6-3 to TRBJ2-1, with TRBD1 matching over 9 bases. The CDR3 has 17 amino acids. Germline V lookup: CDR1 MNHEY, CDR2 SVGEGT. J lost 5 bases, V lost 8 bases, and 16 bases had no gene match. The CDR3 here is CASQSHPGTGRNNEQFF. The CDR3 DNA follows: TGTGCCAGCCAATCTCATCCGGGGACAGGGAGAAACAATGAGCAGTTCTTC.

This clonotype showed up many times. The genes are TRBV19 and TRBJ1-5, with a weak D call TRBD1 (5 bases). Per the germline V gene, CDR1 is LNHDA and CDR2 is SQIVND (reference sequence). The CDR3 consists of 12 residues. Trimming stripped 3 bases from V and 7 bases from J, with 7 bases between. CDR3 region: CASSMRGQPQHF. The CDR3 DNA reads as TGTGCCAGTAGTATGAGGGGACAGCCCCAGCATTTT.

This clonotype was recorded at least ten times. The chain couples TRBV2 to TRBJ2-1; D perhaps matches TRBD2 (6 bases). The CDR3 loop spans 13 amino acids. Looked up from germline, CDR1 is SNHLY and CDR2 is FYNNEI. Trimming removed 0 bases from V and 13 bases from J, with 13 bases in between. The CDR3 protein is CASSEAALAHQFF. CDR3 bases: TGTGCCAGCAGTGAAGCGGCACTAGCCCACCAGTTCTTC.

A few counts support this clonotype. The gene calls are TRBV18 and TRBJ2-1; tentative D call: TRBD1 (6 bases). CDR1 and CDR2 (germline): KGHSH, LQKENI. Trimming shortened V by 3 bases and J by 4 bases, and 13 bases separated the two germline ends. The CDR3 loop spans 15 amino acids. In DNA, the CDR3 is TGTGCCAGCTCACCTCAGGGGCTGCGATACAATGAGCAGTTCTTC. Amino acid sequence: CASSPQGLRYNEQFF.

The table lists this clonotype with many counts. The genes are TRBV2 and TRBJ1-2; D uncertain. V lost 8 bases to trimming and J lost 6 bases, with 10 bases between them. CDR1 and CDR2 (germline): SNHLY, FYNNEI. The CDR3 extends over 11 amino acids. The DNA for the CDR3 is TGTGCCAGCCGGGGAGAAAATGGCTACACCTTC. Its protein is CASRGENGYTF.

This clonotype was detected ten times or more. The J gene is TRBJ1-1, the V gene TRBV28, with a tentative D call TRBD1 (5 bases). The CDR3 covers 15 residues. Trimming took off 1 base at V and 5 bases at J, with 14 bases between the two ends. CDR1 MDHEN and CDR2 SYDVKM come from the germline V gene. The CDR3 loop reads CASSLSSAGRTEAFF. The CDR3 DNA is TGTGCCAGCAGTTTATCTTCGGCAGGGAGGACTGAAGCTTTCTTT.

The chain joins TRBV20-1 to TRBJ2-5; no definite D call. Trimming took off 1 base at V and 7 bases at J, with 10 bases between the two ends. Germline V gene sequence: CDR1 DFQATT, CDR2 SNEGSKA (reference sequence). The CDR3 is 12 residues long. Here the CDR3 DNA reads TGCAGTGCTAGAGGGACGGATCCGACCCAGTACTTC. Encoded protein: CSARGTDPTQYF.

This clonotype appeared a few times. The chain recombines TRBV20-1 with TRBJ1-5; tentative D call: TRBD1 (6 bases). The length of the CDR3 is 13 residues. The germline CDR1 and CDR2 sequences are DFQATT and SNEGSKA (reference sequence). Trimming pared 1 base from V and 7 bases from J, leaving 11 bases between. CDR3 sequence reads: CSARAGAGQPQHF. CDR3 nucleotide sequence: TGCAGTGCTAGAGCGGGGGCAGGCCAGCCCCAGCATTTT.

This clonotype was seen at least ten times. The DNA for the CDR3 is TGTGCCATCAGTTTCATCACGGGAGATACGCAGTATTTT. Encoded protein: CAISFITGDTQYF. The chain is built from TRBV10-3 and TRBJ2-3; no clear D gene. The CDR3 spans 13 residues. Germline V lookup: CDR1 ENHRY, CDR2 SYGVKD. V gave up 5 bases and J gave up 5 bases, with 11 bases separating them.

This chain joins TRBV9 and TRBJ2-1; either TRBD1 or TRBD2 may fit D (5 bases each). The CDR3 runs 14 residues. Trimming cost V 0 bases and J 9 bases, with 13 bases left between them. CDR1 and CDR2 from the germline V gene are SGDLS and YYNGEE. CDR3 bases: TGTGCCAGCAGCGTAGTCACGAGGGGTGGTGAGCAGTTCTTC. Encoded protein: CASSVVTRGGEQFF.

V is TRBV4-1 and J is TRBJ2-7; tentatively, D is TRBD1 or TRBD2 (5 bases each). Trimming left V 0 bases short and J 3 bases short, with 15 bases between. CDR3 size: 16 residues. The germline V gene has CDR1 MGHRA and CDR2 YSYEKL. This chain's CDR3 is CASSQEVTGGFYEQYF. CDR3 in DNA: TGCGCCAGCAGCCAAGAGGTAACAGGAGGCTTCTACGAGCAGTACTTC.

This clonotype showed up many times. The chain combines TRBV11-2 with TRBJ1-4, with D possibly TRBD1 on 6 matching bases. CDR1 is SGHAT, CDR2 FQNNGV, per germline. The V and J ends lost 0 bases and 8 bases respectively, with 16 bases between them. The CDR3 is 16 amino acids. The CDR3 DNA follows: TGTGCCAGCAGCTTAGATATCCGGACAGAACAAGAAAAACTGTTTTTT. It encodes CASSLDIRTEQEKLFF.

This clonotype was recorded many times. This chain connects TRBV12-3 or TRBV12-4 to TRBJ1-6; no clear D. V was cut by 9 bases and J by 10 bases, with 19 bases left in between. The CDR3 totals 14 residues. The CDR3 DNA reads TGTGCCAGTAGCAAACGCGGGGTTGTGTCACCCCTCCACTTT. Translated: CASSKRGVVSPLHF.

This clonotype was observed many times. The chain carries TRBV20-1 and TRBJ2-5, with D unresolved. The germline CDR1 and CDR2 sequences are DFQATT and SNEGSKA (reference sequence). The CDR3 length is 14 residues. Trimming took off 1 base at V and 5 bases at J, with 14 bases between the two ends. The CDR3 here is CSARGTGVGETQYF. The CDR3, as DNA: TGCAGTGCTAGAGGAACTGGAGTGGGGGAGACCCAGTACTTC.

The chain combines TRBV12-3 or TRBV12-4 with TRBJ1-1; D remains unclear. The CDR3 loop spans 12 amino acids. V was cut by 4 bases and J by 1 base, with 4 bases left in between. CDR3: CASSYANTEAFF. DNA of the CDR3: TGTGCCAGCAGTTATGCGAACACTGAAGCTTTCTTT.

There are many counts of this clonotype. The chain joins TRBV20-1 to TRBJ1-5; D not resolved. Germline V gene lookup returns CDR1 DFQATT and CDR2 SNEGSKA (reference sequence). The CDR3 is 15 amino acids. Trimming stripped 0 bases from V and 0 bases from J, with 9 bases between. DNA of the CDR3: TGCAGTGCTAGAGAACCGTCTCCTAGCAATCAGCCCCAGCATTTT. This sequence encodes CSAREPSPSNQPQHF.

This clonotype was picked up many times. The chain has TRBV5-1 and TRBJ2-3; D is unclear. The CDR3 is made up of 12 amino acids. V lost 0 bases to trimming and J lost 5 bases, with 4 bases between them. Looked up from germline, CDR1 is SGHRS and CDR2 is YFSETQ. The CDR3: CASSLGLDTQYF. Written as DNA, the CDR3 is TGCGCCAGCAGCTTGGGACTAGATACGCAGTATTTT.

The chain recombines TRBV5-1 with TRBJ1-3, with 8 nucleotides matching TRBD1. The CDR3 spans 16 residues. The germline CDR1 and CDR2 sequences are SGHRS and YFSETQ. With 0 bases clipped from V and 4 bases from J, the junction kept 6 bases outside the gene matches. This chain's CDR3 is CASSLAPQGAGNTIYF. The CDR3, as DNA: TGCGCCAGCAGCTTGGCGCCCCAGGGGGCCGGAAACACCATATATTTT.

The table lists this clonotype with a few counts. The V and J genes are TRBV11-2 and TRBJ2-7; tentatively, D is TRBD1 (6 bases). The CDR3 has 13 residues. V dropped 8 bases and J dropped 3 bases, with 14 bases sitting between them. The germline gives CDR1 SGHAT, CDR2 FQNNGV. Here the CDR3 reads CASASGTIYEQYF. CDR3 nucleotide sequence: TGTGCCAGCGCATCCGGGACAATCTACGAGCAGTACTTC.

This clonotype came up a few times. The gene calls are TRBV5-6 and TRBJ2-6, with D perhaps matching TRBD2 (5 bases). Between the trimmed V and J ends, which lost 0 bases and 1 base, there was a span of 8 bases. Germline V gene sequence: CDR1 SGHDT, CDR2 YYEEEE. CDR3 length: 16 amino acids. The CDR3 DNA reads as TGTGCCAGCAGCTTGGTATGGACTTCTGGGGCCAACGTCCTGACTTTC. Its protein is CASSLVWTSGANVLTF.